A selection of T cell receptor beta chains follows, all from one sample in a study of T cells after yellow fever vaccination. Each CDR3 protein gets one entry after TCRdb re-called the 5' RACE reads with MiXCR. The data contain tens of thousands of distinct CDR3 sequences, roughly 8% of them singletons. The sample was CD8+ T cells sorted from PBMCs, taken on the day of the yellow fever booster vaccination. The receptors come from a young man who received the YFV17D yellow fever vaccine. The CDR3 runs from the conserved cysteine through the conserved F or W. D genes are given only for firm matches. Expanded clones are given a class, and other clones once, few, many or no size at all.

J gene: TRBJ1-2
clone size: .
D gene: .
V gene: TRBV6-2/TRBV6-3
CDR3 DNA: TGTGCCAGCAGAGCGCAGGGGTTGCGGGGCTACACCTTC
CDR3 protein: CASRAQGLRGYTF

J gene: TRBJ2-3
clone size: few
D gene: .
V gene: TRBV3-1
CDR3 DNA: TGTGCCAGCAGCCCGGTAGGCGGGTCTAGCACAGATACGCAGTATTTT
CDR3 protein: CASSPVGGSSTDTQYF

J gene: TRBJ2-7
clone size: few
D gene: .
V gene: TRBV5-1
CDR3 DNA: TGCGCCAGCAGCTTAGTCTCGTCCTACGAGCAGTACTTC
CDR3 protein: CASSLVSSYEQYF

J gene: TRBJ2-7
clone size: few
D gene: .
V gene: TRBV12-3/TRBV12-4
CDR3 DNA: TGTGCCAGCAGTTTGAGGCTTTCCGACGAGCAGTACTTC
CDR3 protein: CASSLRLSDEQYF

J gene: TRBJ2-7
clone size: few
D gene: .
V gene: TRBV27
CDR3 DNA: TGTGCCATCGGAATGAAGGCAAAATACGAGCAGTACTTC
CDR3 protein: CAIGMKAKYEQYF

J gene: TRBJ1-5
clone size: many
D gene: .
V gene: TRBV7-2
CDR3 DNA: TGTGCCAGCAGGGAGACATATAGCAATCAGCCCCAGCATTTT
CDR3 protein: CASRETYSNQPQHF

J gene: TRBJ2-5
clone size: few
D gene: .
V gene: TRBV5-5
CDR3 DNA: TGTGCCAGCAGCTTGGTGGACTATCAAGAGACCCAGTACTTC
CDR3 protein: CASSLVDYQETQYF

J gene: TRBJ2-7
clone size: many
D gene: TRBD2
V gene: TRBV3-1
CDR3 DNA: TGTGCCAGCAGCCTCATAGCGGGAGCAGCCCGCGAGCAGTACTTC
CDR3 protein: CASSLIAGAAREQYF

J gene: TRBJ2-2
clone size: .
D gene: .
V gene: TRBV11-2
CDR3 DNA: TGTGCCAGCAGCTTGGACTACACCGGGGAGCTGTTTTTT
CDR3 protein: CASSLDYTGELFF

J gene: TRBJ2-2
clone size: .
D gene: .
V gene: TRBV29-1
CDR3 DNA: TGCAGCGTTGGAGACCGGGAGCTGTTTTTT
CDR3 protein: CSVGDRELFF

J gene: TRBJ2-5
clone size: .
D gene: .
V gene: TRBV7-9
CDR3 DNA: TGTGCCAGCAGCTTAGTCGGGTGGGGAGCGGAGACCCAGTACTTC
CDR3 protein: CASSLVGWGAETQYF

J gene: TRBJ2-7
clone size: few
D gene: TRBD2
V gene: TRBV6-2/TRBV6-3
CDR3 DNA: TGTGCCAGCAGTCTTACCCTAGCGGGCGACGAGCAGTACTTC
CDR3 protein: CASSLTLAGDEQYF

J gene: TRBJ1-2
clone size: .
D gene: .
V gene: TRBV15
CDR3 DNA: TGTGCCACCAGCAGAGCCTCAGGTTATGGCTACACCTTC
CDR3 protein: CATSRASGYGYTF

J gene: TRBJ2-1
clone size: few
D gene: .
V gene: TRBV10-2
CDR3 DNA: TGCGCCAGCAGTGAGACTAGTGTTTACGGTGAGCAGTTCTTC
CDR3 protein: CASSETSVYGEQFF

J gene: TRBJ2-5
clone size: .
D gene: .
V gene: TRBV7-2
CDR3 DNA: TGTGCCAGCAGCTCCCTGGCAGGGAACCAAGAGACCCAGTACTTC
CDR3 protein: CASSSLAGNQETQYF

J gene: TRBJ2-1
clone size: many
D gene: TRBD2
V gene: TRBV23-1
CDR3 DNA: TGCGCCAGCAGTCACAGACTAGCGAGGCAGTTCTTC
CDR3 protein: CASSHRLARQFF

J gene: TRBJ1-4
clone size: few
D gene: .
V gene: TRBV28
CDR3 DNA: TGTGCCAGCAGTCTAACAAGTGAAAAACTGTTTTTT
CDR3 protein: CASSLTSEKLFF

J gene: TRBJ2-7
clone size: .
D gene: TRBD2
V gene: TRBV13
CDR3 DNA: TGTGCCAGCAGCCTCGGGACTAGCGGGAGGGCCTCCTACGAGCAGTACTTC
CDR3 protein: CASSLGTSGRASYEQYF

J gene: TRBJ2-5
clone size: few
D gene: .
V gene: TRBV23-1
CDR3 DNA: TGCGCCAGCACGGGCAGTGGCCAAGAGACCCAGTACTTC
CDR3 protein: CASTGSGQETQYF

J gene: TRBJ2-6
clone size: few
D gene: .
V gene: TRBV20-1
CDR3 DNA: TGCAGTGTTTTGTCTGGGGCCAACGTCCTGACTTTC
CDR3 protein: CSVLSGANVLTF

J gene: TRBJ2-7
clone size: many
D gene: .
V gene: TRBV6-2/TRBV6-3
CDR3 DNA: TGTGCAAGCCGGGACACTACTTACCGGGACTACGAGCAGTACTTC
CDR3 protein: CASRDTTYRDYEQYF

J gene: TRBJ2-1
clone size: .
D gene: .
V gene: TRBV5-1
CDR3 DNA: TGCGCCAGCAGCTTGGATAAGAGCGGTAGAAGCGGGTATAATGAGCAGTTCTTC
CDR3 protein: CASSLDKSGRSGYNEQFF

J gene: TRBJ2-1
clone size: .
D gene: TRBD2
V gene: TRBV30
CDR3 DNA: TGTGCCTGGAGTACGAGCGGGGGCTACAATGAGCAGTTCTTC
CDR3 protein: CAWSTSGGYNEQFF